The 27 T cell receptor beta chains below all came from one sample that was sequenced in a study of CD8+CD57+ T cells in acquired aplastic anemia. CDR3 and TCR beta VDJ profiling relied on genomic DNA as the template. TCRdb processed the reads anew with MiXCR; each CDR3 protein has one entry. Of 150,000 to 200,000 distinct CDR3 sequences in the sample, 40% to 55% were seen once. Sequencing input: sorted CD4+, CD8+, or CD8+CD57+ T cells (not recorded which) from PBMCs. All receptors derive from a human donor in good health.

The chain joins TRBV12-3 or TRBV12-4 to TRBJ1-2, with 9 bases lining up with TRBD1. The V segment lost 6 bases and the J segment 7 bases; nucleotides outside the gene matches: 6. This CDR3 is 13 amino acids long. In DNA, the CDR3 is TGTGCCAGCAGCCTCGGACAGGGGTCTGGCTACACCTTC. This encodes CASSLGQGSGYTF.

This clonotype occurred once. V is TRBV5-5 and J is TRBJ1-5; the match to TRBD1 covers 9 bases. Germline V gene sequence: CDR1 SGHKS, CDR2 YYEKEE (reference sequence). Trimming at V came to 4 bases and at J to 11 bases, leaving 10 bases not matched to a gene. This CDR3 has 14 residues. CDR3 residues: CASSRDRAWETQHF. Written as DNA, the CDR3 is TGTGCCAGCAGCCGGGACAGGGCGTGGGAGACCCAGCATTTT.

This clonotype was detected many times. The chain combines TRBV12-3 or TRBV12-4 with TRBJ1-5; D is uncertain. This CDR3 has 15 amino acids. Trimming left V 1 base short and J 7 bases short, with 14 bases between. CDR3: CASSLVGYHGQPQHF. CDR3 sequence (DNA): TGTGCCAGCAGTTTAGTGGGGTATCATGGACAGCCCCAGCATTTT.

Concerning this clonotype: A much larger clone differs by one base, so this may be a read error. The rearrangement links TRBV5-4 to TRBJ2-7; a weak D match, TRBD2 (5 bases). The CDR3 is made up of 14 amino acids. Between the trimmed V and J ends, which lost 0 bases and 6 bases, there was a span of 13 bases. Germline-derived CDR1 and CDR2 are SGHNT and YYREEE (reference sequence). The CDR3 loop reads CASSLVPSPCEQYF. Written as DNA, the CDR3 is TGTGCCAGCAGCTTGGTGCCTAGCCCCTGCGAGCAGTACTTC.

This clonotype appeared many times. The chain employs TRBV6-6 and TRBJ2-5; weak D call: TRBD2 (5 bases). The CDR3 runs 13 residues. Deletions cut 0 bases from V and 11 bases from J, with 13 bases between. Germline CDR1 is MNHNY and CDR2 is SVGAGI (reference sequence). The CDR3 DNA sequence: TGTGCCAGCAGTTACTCATCGGGGTTAGGACAGTACTTC. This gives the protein CASSYSSGLGQYF.

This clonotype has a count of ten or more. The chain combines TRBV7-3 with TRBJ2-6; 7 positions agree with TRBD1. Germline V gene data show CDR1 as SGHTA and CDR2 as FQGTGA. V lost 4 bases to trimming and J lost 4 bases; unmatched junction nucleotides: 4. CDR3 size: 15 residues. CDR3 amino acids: CASSSTGDGANVLTF. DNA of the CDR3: TGTGCCAGCAGCTCCACAGGGGACGGGGCCAACGTCCTGACTTTC.

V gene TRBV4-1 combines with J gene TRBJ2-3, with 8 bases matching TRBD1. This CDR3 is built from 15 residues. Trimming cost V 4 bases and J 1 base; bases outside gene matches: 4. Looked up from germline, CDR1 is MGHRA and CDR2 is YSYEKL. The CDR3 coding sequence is TGCGCCAGCAGCCTACAGACAGGGGGCACAGATACGCAGTATTTT. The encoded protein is CASSLQTGGTDTQYF.

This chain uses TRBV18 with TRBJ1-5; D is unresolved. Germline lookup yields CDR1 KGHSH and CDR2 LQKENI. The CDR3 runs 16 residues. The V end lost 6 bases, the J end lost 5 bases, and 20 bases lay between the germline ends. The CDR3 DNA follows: TGTGCCAGCTCCCTTCGGGGAAGGGAGGCCCATCAGCCCCAGCATTTT. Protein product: CASSLRGREAHQPQHF.

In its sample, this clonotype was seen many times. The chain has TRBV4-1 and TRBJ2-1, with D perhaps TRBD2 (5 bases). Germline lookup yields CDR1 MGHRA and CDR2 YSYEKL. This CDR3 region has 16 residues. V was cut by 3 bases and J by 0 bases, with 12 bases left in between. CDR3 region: CASSHILESSYNEQFF. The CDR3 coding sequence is TGCGCCAGCAGCCACATACTAGAAAGCTCCTACAATGAGCAGTTCTTC.

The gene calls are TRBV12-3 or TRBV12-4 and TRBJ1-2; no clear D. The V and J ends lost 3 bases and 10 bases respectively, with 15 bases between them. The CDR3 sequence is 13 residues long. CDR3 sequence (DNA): TGTGCCAGCAGTTTCCCCTCGGGTAAGGACTACACCTTC. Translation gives CASSFPSGKDYTF.

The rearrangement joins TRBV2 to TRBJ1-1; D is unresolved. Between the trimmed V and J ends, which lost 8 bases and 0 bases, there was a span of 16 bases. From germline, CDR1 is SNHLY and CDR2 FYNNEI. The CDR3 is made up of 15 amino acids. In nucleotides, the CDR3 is TGTGCCAGCCTCCCTTCCGGCATCATGAACACTGAAGCTTTCTTT. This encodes CASLPSGIMNTEAFF.

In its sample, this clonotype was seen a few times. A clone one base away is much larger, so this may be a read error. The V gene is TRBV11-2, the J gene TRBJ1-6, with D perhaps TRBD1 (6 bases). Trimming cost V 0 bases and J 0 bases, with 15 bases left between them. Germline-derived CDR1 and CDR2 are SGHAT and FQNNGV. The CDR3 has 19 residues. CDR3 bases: TGTGCCAGCAGCTTAGATGGGGGGCAGGTCGACTCCTATAATTCACCCCTCCACTTT. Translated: CASSLDGGQVDSYNSPLHF.

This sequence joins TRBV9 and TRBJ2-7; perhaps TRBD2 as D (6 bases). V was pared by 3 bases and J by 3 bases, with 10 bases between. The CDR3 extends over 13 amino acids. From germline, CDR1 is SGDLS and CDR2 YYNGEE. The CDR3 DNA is TGTGCCAGCAGCGGGGACTCCAACTACGAGCAGTACTTC. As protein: CASSGDSNYEQYF.

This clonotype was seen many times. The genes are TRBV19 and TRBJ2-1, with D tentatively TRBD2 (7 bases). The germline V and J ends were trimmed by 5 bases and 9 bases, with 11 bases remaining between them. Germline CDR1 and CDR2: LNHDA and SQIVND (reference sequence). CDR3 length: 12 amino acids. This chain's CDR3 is CASSGGAVEQFF. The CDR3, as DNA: TGTGCCAGTAGTGGGGGGGCGGTTGAGCAGTTCTTC. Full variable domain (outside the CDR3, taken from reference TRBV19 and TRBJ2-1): DGGITQSPKYLFRKEGQNVTLSCEQNLNHDAMYWYRQDPGQGLRLIYYSQIVNDFQKGDIAEGYSVSREKKESFPLTVTSAQKNPTAFYLCASSGGAVEQFFGPGTRLTVL.

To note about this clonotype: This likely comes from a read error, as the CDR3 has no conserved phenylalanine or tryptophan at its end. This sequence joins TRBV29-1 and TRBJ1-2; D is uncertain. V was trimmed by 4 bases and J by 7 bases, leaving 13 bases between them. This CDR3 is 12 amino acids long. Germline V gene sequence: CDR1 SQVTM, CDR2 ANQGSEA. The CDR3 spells CSVGQPPGGYTL. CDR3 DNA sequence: TGCAGCGTTGGTCAGCCTCCAGGTGGCTACACCCTC.

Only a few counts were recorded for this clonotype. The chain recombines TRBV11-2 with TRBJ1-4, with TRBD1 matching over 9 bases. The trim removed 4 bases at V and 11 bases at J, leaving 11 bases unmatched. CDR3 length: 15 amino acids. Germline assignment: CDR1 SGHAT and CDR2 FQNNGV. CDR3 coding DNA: TGTGCCAGCAGCTCCCTAACAGGGGGCGCCGGGAAACTGTTTTTT. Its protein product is CASSSLTGGAGKLFF. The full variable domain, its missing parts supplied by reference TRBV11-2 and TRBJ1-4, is EAGVAQSPRYKIIEKRQSVAFWCNPISGHATLYWYQQILGQGPKLLIQFQNNGVVDDSQLPKDRFSAERLKGVDSTLKIQPAKLEDSAVYLCASSSLTGGAGKLFFGSGTQLSVL.

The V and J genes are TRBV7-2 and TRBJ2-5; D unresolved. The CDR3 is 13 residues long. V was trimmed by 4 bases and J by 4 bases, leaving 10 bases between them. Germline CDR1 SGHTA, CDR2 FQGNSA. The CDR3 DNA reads TGTGCCAGCAGCTCCCCCCTGCGAGAGACCCAGTACTTC. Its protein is CASSSPLRETQYF. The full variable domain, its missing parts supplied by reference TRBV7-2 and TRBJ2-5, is GAGVSQSPSNKVTEKGKDVELRCDPISGHTALYWYRQSLGQGLEFLIYFQGNSAPDKSGLPSDRFSAERTGGSVSTLTIQRTQQEDSAVYLCASSSPLRETQYFGPGTRLLVL.

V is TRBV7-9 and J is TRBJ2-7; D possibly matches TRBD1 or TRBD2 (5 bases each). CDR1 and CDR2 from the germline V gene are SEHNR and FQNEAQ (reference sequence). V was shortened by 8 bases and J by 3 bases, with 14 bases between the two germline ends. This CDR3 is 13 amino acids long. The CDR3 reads CASEGRKDYEQYF. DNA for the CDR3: TGTGCCAGCGAGGGGCGCAAGGACTACGAGCAGTACTTC.

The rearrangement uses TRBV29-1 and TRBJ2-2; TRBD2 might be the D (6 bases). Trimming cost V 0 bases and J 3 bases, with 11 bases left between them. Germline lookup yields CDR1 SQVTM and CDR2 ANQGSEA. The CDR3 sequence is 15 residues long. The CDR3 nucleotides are TGCAGCGTTGAAGATGGCGGGACTTACACCGGGGAGCTGTTTTTT. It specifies CSVEDGGTYTGELFF.

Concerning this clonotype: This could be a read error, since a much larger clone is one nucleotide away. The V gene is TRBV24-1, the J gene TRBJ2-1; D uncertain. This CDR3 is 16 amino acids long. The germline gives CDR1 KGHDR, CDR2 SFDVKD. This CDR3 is CATSDPTTSSYSEQFF. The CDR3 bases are TGTGCCACCAGTGACCCTACAACGAGCTCCTACAGTGAGCAGTTCTTC.

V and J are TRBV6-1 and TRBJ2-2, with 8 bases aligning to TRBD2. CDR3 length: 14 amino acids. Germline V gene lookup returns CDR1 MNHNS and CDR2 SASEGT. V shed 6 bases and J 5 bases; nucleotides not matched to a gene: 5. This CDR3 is CASSRGGRTGELFF. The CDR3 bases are TGTGCCAGCAGCCGGGGGGGCCGGACCGGGGAGCTGTTTTTT.

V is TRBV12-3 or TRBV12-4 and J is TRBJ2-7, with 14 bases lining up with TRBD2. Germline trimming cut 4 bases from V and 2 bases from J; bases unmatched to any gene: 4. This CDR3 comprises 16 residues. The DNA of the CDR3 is TGTGCCAGCAGTTCCCGACTAGCGGGAGGGGCCTACGAGCAGTACTTC. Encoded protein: CASSSRLAGGAYEQYF.

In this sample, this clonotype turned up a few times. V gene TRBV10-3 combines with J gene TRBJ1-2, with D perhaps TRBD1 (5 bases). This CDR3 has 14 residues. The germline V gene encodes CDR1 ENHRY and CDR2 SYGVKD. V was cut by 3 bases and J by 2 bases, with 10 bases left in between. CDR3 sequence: CAISDSGQNYGYTF. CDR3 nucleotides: TGTGCCATCAGTGATTCGGGGCAGAACTATGGCTACACCTTC.

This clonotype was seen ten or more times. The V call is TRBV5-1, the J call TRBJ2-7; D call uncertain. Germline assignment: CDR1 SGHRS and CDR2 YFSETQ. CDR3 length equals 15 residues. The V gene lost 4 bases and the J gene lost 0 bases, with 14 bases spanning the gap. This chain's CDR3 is CASSPRGAYSYEQYF. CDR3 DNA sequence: TGCGCCAGCAGCCCCCGCGGAGCGTACTCCTACGAGCAGTACTTC.

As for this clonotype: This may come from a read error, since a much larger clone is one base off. As DNA, the CDR3 is TGTGCCAGCAGTGAAGCGGGGGGCGCCTACGAGCAGTACTTC. As protein: CASSEAGGAYEQYF. V is TRBV6-1 and J is TRBJ2-7, with D possibly being TRBD1 or TRBD2 (6 bases each). Deletions cut 0 bases from V and 2 bases from J, with 8 bases between. The CDR3 totals 14 residues. CDR1 MNHNS and CDR2 SASEGT come from the germline V gene.

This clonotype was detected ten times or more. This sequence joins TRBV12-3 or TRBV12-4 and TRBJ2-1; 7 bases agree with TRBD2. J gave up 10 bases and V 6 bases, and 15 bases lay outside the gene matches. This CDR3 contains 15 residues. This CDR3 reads CASRNGLDPYGEQFF. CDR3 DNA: TGTGCCAGCAGAAACGGACTAGATCCGTACGGCGAGCAGTTCTTC.

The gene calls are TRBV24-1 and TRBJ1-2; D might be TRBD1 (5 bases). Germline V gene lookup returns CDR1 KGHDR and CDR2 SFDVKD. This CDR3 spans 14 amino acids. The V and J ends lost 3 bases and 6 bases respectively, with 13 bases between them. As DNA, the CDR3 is TGTGCCACCAGTGATCCCGGGACCAGAGATGGCTACACCTTC. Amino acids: CATSDPGTRDGYTF.